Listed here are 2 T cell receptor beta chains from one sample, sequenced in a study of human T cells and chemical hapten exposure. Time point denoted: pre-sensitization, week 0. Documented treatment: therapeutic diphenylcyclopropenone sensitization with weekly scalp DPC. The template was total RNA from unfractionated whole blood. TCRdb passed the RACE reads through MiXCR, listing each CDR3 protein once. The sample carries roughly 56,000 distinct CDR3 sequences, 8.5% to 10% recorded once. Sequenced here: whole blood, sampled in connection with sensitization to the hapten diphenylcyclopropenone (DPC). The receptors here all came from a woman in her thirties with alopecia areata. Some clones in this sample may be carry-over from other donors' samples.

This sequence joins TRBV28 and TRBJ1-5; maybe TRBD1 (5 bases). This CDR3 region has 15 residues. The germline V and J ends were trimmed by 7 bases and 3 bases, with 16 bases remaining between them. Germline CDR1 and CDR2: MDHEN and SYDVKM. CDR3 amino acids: CASNLGQGYNQPQHF. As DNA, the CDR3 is TGTGCCAGCAATCTAGGGCAGGGCTACAATCAGCCCCAGCATTTT.

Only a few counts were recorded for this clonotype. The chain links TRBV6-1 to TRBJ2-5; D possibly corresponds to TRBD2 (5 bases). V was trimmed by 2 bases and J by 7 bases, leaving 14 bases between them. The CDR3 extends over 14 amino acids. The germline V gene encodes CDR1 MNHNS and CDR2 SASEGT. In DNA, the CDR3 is TGTGCCAGCAGTGAAAACTCCGGGGAATGGACCCAGTACTTC. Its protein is CASSENSGEWTQYF.